This T cell receptor (beta chain) was recorded in a study of response to subunit inactivated influenza vaccine. The CDR3 runs to 15 residues. V lost 9 bases, J lost 6 bases, and 13 bases stayed unmatched. Germline V gene sequence: CDR1 MDHEN, CDR2 SYDVKM. A single record per CDR3 protein comes from TCRdb applying MiXCR to the RT-PCR reads. The sample lists more than 700,000 distinct CDR3 sequences; 21% were seen once. In its sample, this clonotype was seen many times. The V gene is TRBV28, the J gene TRBJ2-1; 8 nucleotides match TRBD2. Here the sequenced sample was PBMCs from blood, taken around 5 days after vaccination. This TCR was sampled from a man between 50 and 59 years old who received an inactivated influenza vaccine. The CDR3 spells CASGFREGLSNEQFF. CDR3 nucleotides: TGTGCCAGTGGGTTCCGGGAGGGTCTTAGCAATGAGCAGTTCTTC. Full variable domain (rest looked up from reference TRBV28 and TRBJ2-1): DVKVTQSSRYLVKRTGEKVFLECVQDMDHENMFWYRQDPGLGLRLIYFSYDVKMKEKGDIPEGYSVSREKKERFSLILESASTNQTSMYLCASGFREGLSNEQFFGPGTRLTVL.